This TCR beta chain was obtained from a study of OX40 agonist ivuxolimab in advanced cancers. Study background: A mean age of roughly 60 years, range roughly 20 to 90, was recorded, and more than 80% were male. Of the patients, three showed partial responses, one with hepatocellular carcinoma and two with cutaneous melanoma.

Study-wide results and caveats: Compared with CD4+, CD8+ T cells on average had more expanded clones.

Assay: immunoSEQ multiplex PCR; the TCRdb copy retains only in-frame clones and omits some. The sample contains about 17,000 clones, 55% to 80% of which appear only once. If patients had autoimmune disease history or systemic immunosuppression, they were excluded. In regard to this clone: Its antigen remains unknown.

The CDR3 runs 16 residues. Trimming removed 3 bases at V and 4 bases at J, with 16 bases between. CDR1 and CDR2 (germline): SEHNR, FQNEAQ (reference sequence). The chain recombines TRBV7-9 with TRBJ1-5, with D unresolved. The receptor was derived from an adult with an advanced solid tumor such as melanoma, head and neck, liver or kidney cancer. Specimen: CD4+ or CD8+ T cells sorted from blood, collected in a trial of the OX40 agonist ivuxolimab. This chain's CDR3 is CASSLMGAARNQPQHF. DNA for the CDR3: TGTGCCAGCAGCTTGATGGGAGCTGCCCGGAATCAGCCCCAGCATTTT. Full variable domain (remainder filled in from reference TRBV7-9 and TRBJ1-5): DTGVSQNPRHKITKRGQNVTFRCDPISEHNRLYWYRQTLGQGPEFLTYFQNEAQLEKSRLLSDRFSAERPKGSFSTLEIQRTEQGDSAMYLCASSLMGAARNQPQHFGDGTRLSIL.